Presented here are 2 T cell receptor beta chains from one specimen sequenced in a study of patients and donors after allogeneic stem cell transplantation (TCRdb year 2020). The library was produced with RT-PCR. The run used a NextSeq 550. TCRdb ran its own pipeline on the public reads, namely fastp trimming at Q25 and MiXCR clone calling, and kept in-frame beta chains. Every distinct CDR3 protein forms one entry, paired with its most common genes and DNA. The table for this sample lists roughly 200,000 distinct CDR3 sequences; less than 45% of them were counted only once. The biggest ten clones account for less than 40% of the sample. Source material: blood, either unsorted or a sorted T cell fraction (not recorded which). The receptor set was obtained from a human donor who was either an allogeneic HSCT recipient or a stem cell or donor lymphocyte infusion donor (not recorded which). It is not recorded whose cells these are; they may come from a transplant donor.

This clonotype was recorded a few times. The rearrangement links TRBV6-5 to TRBJ1-1, with a possible D match to TRBD1 (5 bases). Germline CDR1 MNHEY, CDR2 SVGAGI. This CDR3 is built from 13 residues. V was pared by 4 bases and J by 4 bases, with 10 bases between. CDR3 residues: CASSSVRGTEAFF. The CDR3 DNA sequence: TGTGCCAGCAGTTCTGTGAGGGGCACTGAAGCTTTCTTT.

This clonotype turned up a few times. The CDR3 spells CASSHDLGQPQHF. The CDR3 DNA follows: TGTGCCAGCAGCCACGACCTCGGTCAGCCCCAGCATTTT. The V gene is TRBV14, the J gene TRBJ1-5; D unclear. Trimming removed 3 bases at V and 6 bases at J, with 9 bases between. CDR1 is SGHDN, CDR2 FVKESK, per germline. The CDR3 is made up of 13 amino acids.